The 11 T cell receptor beta chains given below trace back to one sample, sequenced in a study of shared clonotypes between healthy human individuals. Naive CD8 cells lacked CD45RO and underwent positive selection for CCR7, leaving out terminally differentiated effector memory CD45RA+ cells. Clones were sequenced by immunoSEQ multiplex PCR, and TCRdb holds only the in-frame ones, with some missing. Among fewer than 700,000 clones listed, 85% to 95% were seen once. Sequencing used naive CD8+ T cells sorted from blood. The receptors originated from a woman aged 25 to 39 in good health.

This clone came up once. The gene calls are TRBV27 and TRBJ1-2; TRBD1 might be the D (5 bases). Deletions cut 0 bases from V and 4 bases from J, with 15 bases between. The CDR3 runs to 16 residues. Germline V gene lookup returns CDR1 MNHEY and CDR2 SMNVEV (reference sequence). The CDR3 protein is CASSLSEGRTIYGYTF. CDR3 bases: TGTGCCAGCAGTTTATCCGAGGGACGGACCATCTATGGCTACACCTTC.

Turning to this clone: The sample has other DNA sequences that encode this CDR3 too. The chain couples TRBV11-2 to TRBJ1-1; D is ambiguous. The length of the CDR3 is 14 residues. Germline V gene sequence: CDR1 SGHAT, CDR2 FQNNGV. Trimming left V 1 base short and J 0 bases short, with 6 bases between. The CDR3 reads CASSLAQMNTEAFF. DNA of the CDR3: TGTGCCAGCAGCTTAGCCCAGATGAACACTGAAGCTTTCTTT.

In its sample, this clone was seen a few times. This sample also contains other DNA sequences that code for the same CDR3. The chain uses TRBV9 and TRBJ2-7, with D maybe TRBD1 (5 bases). Trimming pared 0 bases from V and 2 bases from J, leaving 9 bases between. The germline V gene has CDR1 SGDLS and CDR2 YYNGEE. The CDR3 has 14 amino acids. The CDR3 bases are TGTGCCAGCAGCGTAGGGGGCGGCACCTACGAGCAGTACTTC. This codes for CASSVGGGTYEQYF.

V and J are TRBV4-2 and TRBJ1-3; D is ambiguous. V lost 5 bases and J 3 bases, leaving 14 bases between the germline ends. The length of the CDR3 is 15 residues. Germline values: CDR1 LGHNA, CDR2 YNFKEQ. In DNA form, the CDR3 reads TGTGCCAGCAGCTTGGCCCCCAGTATTGGAAACACCATATATTTT. Protein product: CASSLAPSIGNTIYF.

The V and J genes are TRBV2 and TRBJ2-1; tentatively, D is TRBD1 or TRBD2 (5 bases each). V was shortened by 1 base and J by 0 bases, with 13 bases between the two germline ends. Germline lookup yields CDR1 SNHLY and CDR2 FYNNEI. CDR3 length: 17 amino acids. The CDR3 region is CASSEVGVGASYNEQFF. The CDR3, as DNA: TGTGCCAGCAGTGAAGTGGGGGTAGGGGCCTCCTACAATGAGCAGTTCTTC.

This clone was detected a few times. Distinct nucleotide sequences in the sample also encode this CDR3. The CDR3 DNA sequence: TGCGCCAGCAGCCTAGGACAGGGAGGGGAGCAGTACTTC. As protein: CASSLGQGGEQYF. The chain recombines TRBV4-1 with TRBJ2-7; the D gene is possibly TRBD1 (8 bases). Deletions cut 4 bases from V and 7 bases from J, with 14 bases between. CDR3 length equals 13 residues. In germline, CDR1 is MGHRA, CDR2 YSYEKL.

This chain connects TRBV5-8 to TRBJ2-7; a possible D gene is TRBD1 (6 bases). Trimming took 4 bases from V and 1 from J, leaving 9 bases between them. The CDR3 runs 13 residues. CDR1 and CDR2 (germline): SGHTS, YDEGEE. CDR3 sequence: CASSGDISYEQYF. Here the CDR3 DNA reads TGTGCCAGCAGCGGGGACATTTCCTACGAGCAGTACTTC.

This rearrangement joins TRBV19 to TRBJ1-5, with 8 bases identical to TRBD1. The CDR3 consists of 16 residues. Germline CDR1 is LNHDA and CDR2 is SQIVND (reference sequence). J was trimmed by 0 bases and V by 5 bases; bases with no gene match: 6. The CDR3 coding sequence is TGTGCCAGTAGTCCCTCGACAGGGGATAGCAATCAGCCCCAGCATTTT. It yields the protein CASSPSTGDSNQPQHF.

Of note for this clone: The identical CDR3 is also encoded by other nucleotide sequences in the sample. The chain has TRBV27 and TRBJ2-7, with D maybe TRBD1 (5 bases). This CDR3 contains 14 residues. The V end was cut by 5 bases, the J end by 0 bases, with 11 bases between. Germline CDR1 MNHEY, CDR2 SMNVEV (reference sequence). CDR3 region: CASSPQGSSYEQYF. The CDR3 bases are TGTGCCAGCAGTCCTCAGGGTAGCTCCTACGAGCAGTACTTC.

This clone showed up just a few times. As DNA, the CDR3 is TGTGCCAGCAGCTCCGGGACGGACTATGGCTACACCTTC. Translation gives CASSSGTDYGYTF. The chain carries TRBV11-1 and TRBJ1-2; TRBD1 might be the D (5 bases). Trimming stripped 4 bases from V and 3 bases from J, with 9 bases between. The CDR3 length is 13 residues. Germline V CDR1 and CDR2: SGHAT, FQDESV (reference sequence).

This rearrangement joins TRBV6-1 to TRBJ1-1; 8 bases match TRBD1. Germline loops: CDR1 MNHNS, CDR2 SASEGT. The CDR3 spans 18 residues. The trim removed 2 bases at V and 0 bases at J, leaving 11 bases unmatched. CDR3 DNA: TGTGCCAGCAGTGAACGAGGGACAGGTTGGGGAATGAACACTGAAGCTTTCTTT. The encoded protein is CASSERGTGWGMNTEAFF.